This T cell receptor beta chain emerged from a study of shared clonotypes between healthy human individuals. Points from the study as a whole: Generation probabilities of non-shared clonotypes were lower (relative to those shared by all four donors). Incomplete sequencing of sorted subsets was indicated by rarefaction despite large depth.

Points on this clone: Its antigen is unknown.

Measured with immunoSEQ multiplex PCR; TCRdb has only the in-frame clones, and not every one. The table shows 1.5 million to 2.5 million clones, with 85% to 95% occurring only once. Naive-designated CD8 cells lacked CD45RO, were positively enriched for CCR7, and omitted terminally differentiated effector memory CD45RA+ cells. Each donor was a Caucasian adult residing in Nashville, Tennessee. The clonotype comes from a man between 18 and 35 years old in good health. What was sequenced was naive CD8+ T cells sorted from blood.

CDR3 region: CASIQRENSNEQFF. The CDR3 bases are TGTGCCAGCATTCAGCGGGAGAATAGCAATGAGCAGTTCTTC. The chain has TRBV28 and TRBJ2-1; 8 bases fit TRBD2. The germline V gene has CDR1 MDHEN and CDR2 SYDVKM. CDR3 length: 14 residues. Trimming removed 7 bases from V and 6 bases from J; junction bases left unmatched: 8.